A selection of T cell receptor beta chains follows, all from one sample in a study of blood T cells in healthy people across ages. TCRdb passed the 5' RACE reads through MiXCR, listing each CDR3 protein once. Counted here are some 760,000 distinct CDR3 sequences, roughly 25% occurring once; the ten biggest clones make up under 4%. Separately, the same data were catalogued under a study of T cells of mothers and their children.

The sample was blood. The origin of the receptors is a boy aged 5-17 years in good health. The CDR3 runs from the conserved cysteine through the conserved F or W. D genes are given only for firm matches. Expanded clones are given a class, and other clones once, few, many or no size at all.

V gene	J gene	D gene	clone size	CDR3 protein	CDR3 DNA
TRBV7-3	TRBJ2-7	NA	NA	CARSLLSGPYEQYF	TGTGCCCGCAGCTTATTGTCAGGGCCCTACGAGCAGTACTTC
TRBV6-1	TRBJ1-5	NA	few	CASSEQGQWGQSSQHF	TGTGCCAGCAGTGAACAGGGACAATGGGGCCAATCGTCCCAGCATTTT
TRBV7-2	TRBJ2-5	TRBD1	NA	CASRTPYRRTGTRETQYF	TGTGCCAGCAGAACACCCTACCGCAGGACAGGGACAAGAGAGACCCAGTACTTC
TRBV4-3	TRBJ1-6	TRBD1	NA	CASSQGKITGGSSPLHF	TGCGCCAGCAGCCAAGGAAAGATAACAGGGGGCAGTTCACCCCTCCACTTT
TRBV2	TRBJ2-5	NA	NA	CASRLVPQETQYF	TGTGCCAGCAGGCTTGTTCCACAAGAGACCCAGTACTTC
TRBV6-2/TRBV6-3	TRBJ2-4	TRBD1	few	CASSRTGDLAKNIQYF	TGTGCCAGCAGCCGGACAGGAGACTTAGCCAAAAACATTCAGTACTTC
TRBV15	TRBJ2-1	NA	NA	CATSRDLGLRNYNEQFF	TGTGCCACCAGCAGAGATCTGGGGCTTAGAAATTACAATGAGCAGTTCTTC
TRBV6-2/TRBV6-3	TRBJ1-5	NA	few	CASSYGQLGNQPQHF	TGTGCCAGCAGTTACGGGCAGCTGGGCAATCAGCCCCAGCATTTT
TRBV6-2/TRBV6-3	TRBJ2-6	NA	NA	CASENPGANVLTF	TGTGCCAGCGAGAACCCTGGGGCCAACGTCCTGACTTTC
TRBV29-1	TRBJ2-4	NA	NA	CSVFDGAPNF	TGCAGCGTTTTTGACGGAGCTCCGAACTTC
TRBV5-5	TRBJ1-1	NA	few	CASSFQGRAEAFF	TGTGCCAGCAGCTTTCAGGGGCGCGCTGAAGCTTTCTTT
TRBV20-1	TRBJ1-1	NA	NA	CSARAPDTEAFF	TGCAGTGCTAGAGCGCCGGACACTGAAGCTTTCTTT
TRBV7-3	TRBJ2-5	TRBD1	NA	CASSSGTGPRETQYF	TGTGCCAGCAGCTCCGGGACAGGTCCTCGAGAGACCCAGTACTTC
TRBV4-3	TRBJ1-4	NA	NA	CASSPNTGGKLFF	TGCGCCAGCAGCCCCAATACCGGGGGTAAACTGTTTTTT
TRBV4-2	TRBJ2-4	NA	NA	CASSQANIQYF	TGTGCCAGCAGCCAAGCCAACATTCAGTACTTC
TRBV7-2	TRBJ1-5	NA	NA	CASSFGVPSQGQPQHF	TGTGCCAGCAGCTTTGGGGTGCCCTCCCAGGGTCAGCCCCAGCATTTT
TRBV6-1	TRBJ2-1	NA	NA	CASRPLTIGGPSNEQFF	TGTGCCAGCAGACCCCTGACTATCGGGGGCCCTAGCAATGAGCAGTTCTTC
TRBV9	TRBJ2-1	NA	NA	CASSVGAGHEQFF	TGTGCCAGCAGCGTAGGAGCGGGCCATGAGCAGTTCTTC
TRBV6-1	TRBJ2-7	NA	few	CASSGQTTNLYEQYF	TGTGCCAGCAGTGGACAGACAACCAACCTCTACGAGCAGTACTTC
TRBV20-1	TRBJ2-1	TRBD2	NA	CSARDGGAYNEQFF	TGCAGTGCTAGGGACGGGGGGGCCTACAATGAGCAGTTCTTC
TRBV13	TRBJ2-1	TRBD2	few	CASSHDGGGSYNEQFF	TGTGCCAGCAGCCATGACGGGGGGGGCTCCTACAATGAGCAGTTCTTC
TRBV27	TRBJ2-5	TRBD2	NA	CASSSLLAGMETQYF	TGTGCCAGCAGTTCCTTACTAGCGGGGATGGAGACCCAGTACTTC
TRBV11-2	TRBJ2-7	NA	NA	CASSSAAAYEQYF	TGTGCCAGCAGCTCCGCGGCGGCGTACGAGCAGTACTTC
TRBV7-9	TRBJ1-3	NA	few	CASSVGNGISGNTIYF	TGTGCCAGCAGCGTGGGCAACGGCATCTCTGGAAACACCATATATTTT
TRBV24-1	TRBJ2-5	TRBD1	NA	CATSDKTGGTETQYF	TGTGCCACCAGTGATAAGACAGGGGGGACAGAGACCCAGTACTTC
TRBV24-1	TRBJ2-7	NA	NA	CATSDLDGYEQYF	TGTGCCACCAGTGACCTAGACGGCTACGAGCAGTACTTC
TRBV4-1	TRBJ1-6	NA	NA	CASSQYRWGLFTSPLHF	TGCGCCAGCAGCCAGTATCGGTGGGGTTTATTCACTTCACCCCTCCACTTT
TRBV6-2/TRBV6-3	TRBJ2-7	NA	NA	CASSAQTYEQYF	TGTGCCAGCAGTGCACAGACCTACGAGCAGTACTTC
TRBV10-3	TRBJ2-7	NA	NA	CAISESTGTFSSYEQYF	TGTGCCATCAGTGAGTCTACGGGGACGTTTAGCTCCTACGAGCAGTACTTC
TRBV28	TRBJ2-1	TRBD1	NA	CVSSQTGQAYNEQFF	TGTGTCAGCAGCCAAACGGGACAGGCCTACAATGAGCAGTTCTTC
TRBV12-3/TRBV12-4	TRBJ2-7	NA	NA	CASSDVNGRDEQYF	TGTGCCAGCAGCGATGTTAACGGAAGGGACGAGCAGTACTTC
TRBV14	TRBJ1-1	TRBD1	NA	CASSQVAPGGMNTEAFF	TGTGCCAGCAGCCAAGTCGCACCAGGGGGCATGAACACTGAAGCTTTCTTT
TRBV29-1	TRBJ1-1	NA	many	CSVEPPQLEVRNTEAFF	TGCAGCGTTGAGCCCCCTCAATTGGAGGTTAGAAACACTGAAGCTTTCTTT
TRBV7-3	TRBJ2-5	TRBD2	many	CASSLWGGETQYF	TGTGCCAGCAGCTTATGGGGGGGGGAGACCCAGTACTTC
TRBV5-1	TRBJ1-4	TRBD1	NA	CASSLIGTGEEKLFF	TGCGCCAGCAGCTTGATCGGGACAGGGGAGGAAAAACTGTTTTTT
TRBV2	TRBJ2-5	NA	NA	CASSEWLSQETQYF	TGTGCCAGCAGTGAATGGCTTAGCCAAGAGACCCAGTACTTC
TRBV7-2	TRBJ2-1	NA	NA	CASSLEQGAYNEQFF	TGTGCCAGCAGCTTAGAACAGGGTGCCTACAATGAGCAGTTCTTC
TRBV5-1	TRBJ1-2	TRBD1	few	CASSSSPGTGIDGYTF	TGCGCCAGCAGCTCTAGTCCCGGGACAGGGATCGATGGCTACACCTTC
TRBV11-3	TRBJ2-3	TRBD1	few	CASSYGQGDLDTQYF	TGTGCCAGCAGCTACGGACAGGGGGATTTAGATACGCAGTATTTT
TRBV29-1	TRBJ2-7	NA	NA	CSVWQGNEQYF	TGCAGCGTTTGGCAGGGGAATGAGCAGTACTTC
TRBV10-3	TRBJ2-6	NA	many	CAISESGGTGANVLTF	TGTGCCATCAGTGAGTCGGGAGGTACTGGGGCCAACGTCCTGACTTTC
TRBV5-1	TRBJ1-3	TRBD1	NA	CASSGPGQSSGNTTYF	TGCGCCAGCAGCGGACCGGGACAGAGCTCTGGAAACACCACATATTTT
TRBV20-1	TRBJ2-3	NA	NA	CSPDRGGETSTDTQYF	TGCAGCCCCGACAGGGGAGGGGAGACTAGCACAGATACGCAGTATTTT